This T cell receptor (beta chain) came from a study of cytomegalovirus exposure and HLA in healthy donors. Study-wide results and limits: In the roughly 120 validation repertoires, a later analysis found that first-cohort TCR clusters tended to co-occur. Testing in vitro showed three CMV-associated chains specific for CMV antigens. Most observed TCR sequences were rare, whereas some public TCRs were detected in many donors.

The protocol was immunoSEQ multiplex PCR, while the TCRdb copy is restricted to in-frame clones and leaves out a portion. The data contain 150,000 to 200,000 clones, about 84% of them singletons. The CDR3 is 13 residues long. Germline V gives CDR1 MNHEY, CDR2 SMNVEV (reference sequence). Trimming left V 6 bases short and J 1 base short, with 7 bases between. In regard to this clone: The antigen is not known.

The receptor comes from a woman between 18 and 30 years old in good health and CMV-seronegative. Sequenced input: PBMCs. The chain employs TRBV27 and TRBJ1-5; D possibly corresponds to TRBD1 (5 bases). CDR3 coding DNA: TGTGCCAGCAGAAGACAGAGCAATCAGCCCCAGCATTTT. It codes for CASRRQSNQPQHF.